The sequence of this T cell receptor (beta chain) was determined in a study of OX40 agonist ivuxolimab in advanced cancers. About the research overall: Patients were treated with ivuxolimab, an agonistic anti-OX40 (CD134) antibody.

Profiled with immunoSEQ multiplex PCR; TCRdb holds only in-frame clones, not every one. This table holds about 70,000 clones, 80% to 85% found once. V gave up 3 bases and J gave up 6 bases, with 15 bases separating them. The CDR3 is 14 residues long. Germline values: CDR1 LNHNV, CDR2 YYDKDF (reference sequence). The chain links TRBV15 to TRBJ2-7, with TRBD2 as a possible D gene (5 bases). The source material was CD4+ or CD8+ T cells sorted from blood, sampled in a trial of the OX40 agonist ivuxolimab. The source is an adult with an advanced solid tumor such as melanoma, head and neck, liver or kidney cancer. CDR3 in DNA: TGTGCCACCAGCAGCCTTACTGCGGGTGGCGAGCAGTACTTC. This translates into CATSSLTAGGEQYF.